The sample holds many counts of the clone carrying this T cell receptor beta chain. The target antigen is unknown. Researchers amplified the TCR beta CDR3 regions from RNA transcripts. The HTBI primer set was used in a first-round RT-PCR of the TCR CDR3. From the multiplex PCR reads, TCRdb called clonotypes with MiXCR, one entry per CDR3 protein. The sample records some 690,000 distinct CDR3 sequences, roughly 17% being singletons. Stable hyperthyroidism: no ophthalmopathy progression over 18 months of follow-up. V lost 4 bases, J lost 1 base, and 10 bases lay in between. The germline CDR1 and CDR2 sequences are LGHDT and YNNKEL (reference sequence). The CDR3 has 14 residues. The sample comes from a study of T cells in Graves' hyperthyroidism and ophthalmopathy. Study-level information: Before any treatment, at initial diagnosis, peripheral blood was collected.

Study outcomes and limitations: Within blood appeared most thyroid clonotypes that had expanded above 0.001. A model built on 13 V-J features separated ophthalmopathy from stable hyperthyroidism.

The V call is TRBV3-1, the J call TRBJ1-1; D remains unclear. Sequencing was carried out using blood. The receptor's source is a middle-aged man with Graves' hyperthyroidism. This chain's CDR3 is CASSPRLENTEAFF. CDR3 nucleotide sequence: TGTGCCAGCAGCCCCCGTCTAGAGAACACTGAAGCTTTCTTT.